This T cell receptor (beta chain) was captured in a study of T cells in Graves' hyperthyroidism and ophthalmopathy. Background on the study: Peripheral blood specimens were obtained at initial diagnosis, prior to any treatment.

Germline values: CDR1 MDHEN, CDR2 SYDVKM. V lost 5 bases and J lost 6; bases outside the gene matches: 3. The CDR3 contains 13 residues. There were TCR beta CDR3 regions amplified from RNA transcripts. The TCR CDR3 was amplified in a first-round RT-PCR using the HTBI primer set. TCRdb re-called the multiplex PCR reads through MiXCR, storing one row per CDR3 protein. This table holds 300,000 to 400,000 distinct CDR3 sequences, approximately 15% found once. This clonotype has at least ten counts. Its antigen is unknown. General observations from the study: Among clonotypes expanded in thyroid above 0.001, most were also found in blood. The model made its ophthalmopathy prediction, and onset followed a median around 6.9 months later.

The clonotype was recovered from a woman under 40 with Graves' hyperthyroidism. Sample: blood. The V gene is TRBV28, the J gene TRBJ2-1; 8 nucleotides agree with TRBD1. CDR3 amino acids: CASSTTGANEQFF. The CDR3 coding sequence is TGTGCCAGCAGTACGACAGGGGCCAATGAGCAGTTCTTC.